Reported below is one TCR beta chain. Its specificity is unknown. The data are from a study of identical twins. Whole-study results and caveats: Twins showed weaker excess sharing in their beta out-of-frame sequences. While abundant cord blood beta clonotypes carried fewer insertions, memory repertoires showed no such pattern. There was more out-of-frame TCR alpha sharing in monozygotic twins than models estimated.

Each CDR3 protein is one row after TCRdb ran MiXCR on the 5' RACE reads. This table has fewer than 650,000 distinct CDR3 sequences, around a tenth appearing once. In addition, the sample was reused for a study of yellow fever vaccine responses in identical twins.

The clonotype comes from a woman aged 18-29 years in good health. The sample taken for sequencing was PBMCs.

The CDR3 sequence is CASSVQGPSRSEQYF. The CDR3 region has the DNA TGTGCCAGCAGTGTACAGGGACCCTCACGCTCCGAGCAGTACTTC. The chain carries TRBV25-1 and TRBJ2-7, with D perhaps TRBD1 (6 bases). The CDR3 is made up of 15 amino acids. The germline V and J ends were trimmed by 4 bases and 6 bases, with 19 bases remaining between them. The germline V gene encodes CDR1 MGHDK and CDR2 SYGVNS.